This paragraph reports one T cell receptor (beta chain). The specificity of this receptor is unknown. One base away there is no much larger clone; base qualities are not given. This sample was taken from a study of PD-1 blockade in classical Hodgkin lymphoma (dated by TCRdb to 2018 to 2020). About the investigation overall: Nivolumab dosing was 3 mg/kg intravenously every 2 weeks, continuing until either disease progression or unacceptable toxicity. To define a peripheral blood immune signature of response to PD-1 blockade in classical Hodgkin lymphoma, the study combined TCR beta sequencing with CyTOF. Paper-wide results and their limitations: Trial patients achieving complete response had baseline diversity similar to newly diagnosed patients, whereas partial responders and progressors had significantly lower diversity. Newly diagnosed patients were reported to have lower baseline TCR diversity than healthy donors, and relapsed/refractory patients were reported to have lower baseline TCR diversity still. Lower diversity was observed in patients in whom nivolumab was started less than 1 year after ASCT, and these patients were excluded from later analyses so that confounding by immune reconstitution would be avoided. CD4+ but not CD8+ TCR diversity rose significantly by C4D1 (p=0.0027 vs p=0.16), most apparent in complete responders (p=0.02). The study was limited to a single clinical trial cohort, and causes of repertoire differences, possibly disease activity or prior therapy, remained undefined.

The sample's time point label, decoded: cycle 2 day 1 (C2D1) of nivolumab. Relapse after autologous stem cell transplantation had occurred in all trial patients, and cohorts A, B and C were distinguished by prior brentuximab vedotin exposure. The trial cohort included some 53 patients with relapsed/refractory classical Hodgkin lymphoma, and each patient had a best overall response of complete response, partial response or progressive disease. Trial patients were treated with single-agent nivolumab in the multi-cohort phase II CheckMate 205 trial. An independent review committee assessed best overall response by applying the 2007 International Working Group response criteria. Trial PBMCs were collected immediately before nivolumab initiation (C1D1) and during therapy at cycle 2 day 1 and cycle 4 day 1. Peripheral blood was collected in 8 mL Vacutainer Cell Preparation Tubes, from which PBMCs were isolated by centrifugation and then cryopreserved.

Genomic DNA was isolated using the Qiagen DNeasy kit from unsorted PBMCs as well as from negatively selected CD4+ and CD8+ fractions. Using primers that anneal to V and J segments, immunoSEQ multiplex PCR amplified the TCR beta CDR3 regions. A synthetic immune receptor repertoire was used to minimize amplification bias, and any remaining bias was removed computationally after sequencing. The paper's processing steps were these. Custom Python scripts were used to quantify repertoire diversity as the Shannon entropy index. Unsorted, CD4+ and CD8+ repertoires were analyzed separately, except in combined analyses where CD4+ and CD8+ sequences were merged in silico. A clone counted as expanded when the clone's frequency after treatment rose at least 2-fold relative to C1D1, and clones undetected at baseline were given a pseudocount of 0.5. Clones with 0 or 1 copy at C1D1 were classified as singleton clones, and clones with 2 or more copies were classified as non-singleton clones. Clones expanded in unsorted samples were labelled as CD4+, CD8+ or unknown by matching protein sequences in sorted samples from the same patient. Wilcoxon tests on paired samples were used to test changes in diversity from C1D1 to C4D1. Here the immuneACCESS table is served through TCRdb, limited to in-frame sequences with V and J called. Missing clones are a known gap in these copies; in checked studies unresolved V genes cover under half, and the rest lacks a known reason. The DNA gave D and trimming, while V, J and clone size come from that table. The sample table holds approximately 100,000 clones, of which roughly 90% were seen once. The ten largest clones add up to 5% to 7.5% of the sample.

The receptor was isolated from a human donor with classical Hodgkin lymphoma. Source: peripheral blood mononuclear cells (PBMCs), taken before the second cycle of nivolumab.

CDR3 loop: CASSPWVAGSSYNEQFF. The DNA sequence reads TGCGCCAGCAGCCCCTGGGTAGCGGGGAGCTCCTACAATGAGCAGTTCTTC. The chain is encoded by TRBV5-1 joined to TRBJ2-1; 8 bases in the junction line up with TRBD2. The CDR3 measures 17 amino acids from cysteine to phenylalanine. CDR3 DNA is the only sequence kept; it has 51 bases, read in frame from the first base. CDR1 and CDR2 are drawn from the germline V gene: SGHRS, YFSETQ. At the junction V is shortened by 4 bases and J by 0 bases; bases outside the gene matches: 9.